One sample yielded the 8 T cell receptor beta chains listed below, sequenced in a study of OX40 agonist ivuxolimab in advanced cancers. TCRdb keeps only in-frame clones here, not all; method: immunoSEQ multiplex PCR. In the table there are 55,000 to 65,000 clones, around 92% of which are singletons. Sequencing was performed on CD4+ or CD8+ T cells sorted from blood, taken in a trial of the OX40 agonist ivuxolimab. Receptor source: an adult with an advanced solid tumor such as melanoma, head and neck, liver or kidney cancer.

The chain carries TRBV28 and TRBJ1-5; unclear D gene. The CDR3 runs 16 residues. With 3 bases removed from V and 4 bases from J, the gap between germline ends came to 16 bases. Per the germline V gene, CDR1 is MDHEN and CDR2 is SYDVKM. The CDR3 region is CASSFGQTLSNQPQHF. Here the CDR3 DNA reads TGTGCCAGCAGTTTTGGTCAGACCTTATCAAATCAGCCCCAGCATTTT.

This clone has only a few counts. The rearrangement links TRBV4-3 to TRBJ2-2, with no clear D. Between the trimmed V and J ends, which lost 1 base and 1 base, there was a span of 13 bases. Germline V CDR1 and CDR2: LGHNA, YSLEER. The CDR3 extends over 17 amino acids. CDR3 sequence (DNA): TGCGCCAGCAGCCAAGGGTCTGCGGACCTGAACACCGGGGAGCTGTTTTTT. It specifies CASSQGSADLNTGELFF.

Here the CDR3 DNA reads TGCAGCGTTGTTGTTGAACAGGTCGGTGGCTACACCTTC. It is translated as CSVVVEQVGGYTF. The rearrangement joins TRBV29-1 to TRBJ1-2; D possibly corresponds to TRBD1 (5 bases). This CDR3 region has 13 residues. V lost 4 bases to trimming and J lost 7 bases, with 16 bases between them. Germline values: CDR1 SQVTM, CDR2 ANQGSEA. Filled out from reference TRBV29-1 and TRBJ1-2, the complete variable domain reads SAVISQKPSRDICQRGTSLTIQCQVDSQVTMMFWYRQQPGQSLTLIATANQGSEATYESGFVIDKFPISRPNLTFSTLTVSNMSPEDSSIYLCSVVVEQVGGYTFGSGTRLTVV.

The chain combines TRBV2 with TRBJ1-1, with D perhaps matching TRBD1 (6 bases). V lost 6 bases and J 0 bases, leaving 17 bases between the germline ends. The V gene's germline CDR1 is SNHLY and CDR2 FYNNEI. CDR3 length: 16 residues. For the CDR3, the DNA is TGTGCCAGCAGCCTAGACAGGAGCAACATGAACACTGAAGCTTTCTTT. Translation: CASSLDRSNMNTEAFF.

This CDR3 reads CASSRFQRDEQFF. As DNA, the CDR3 is TGTGCCAGCAGTCGTTTCCAGCGCGATGAGCAGTTCTTC. This chain links TRBV7-3 with TRBJ2-1; no clear D gene. The V end was cut by 6 bases, the J end by 8 bases, with 14 bases between. Germline V gene data show CDR1 as SGHTA and CDR2 as FQGTGA. This CDR3 is built from 13 residues. The full variable domain, in which reference TRBV7-3 and TRBJ2-1 provide the parts outside the CDR3, is GAGVSQTPSNKVTEKGKYVELRCDPISGHTALYWYRQSLGQGPEFLIYFQGTGAADDSGLPNDRFFAVRPEGSVSTLKIQRTERGDSAVYLCASSRFQRDEQFFGPGTRLTVL.

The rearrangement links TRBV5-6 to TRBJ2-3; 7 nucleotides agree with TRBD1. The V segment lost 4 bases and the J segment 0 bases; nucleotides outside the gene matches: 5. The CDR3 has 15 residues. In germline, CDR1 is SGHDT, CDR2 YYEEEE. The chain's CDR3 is CASSEPGQSTDTQYF. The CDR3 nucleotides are TGTGCCAGCAGCGAACCGGGACAGAGCACAGATACGCAGTATTTT.

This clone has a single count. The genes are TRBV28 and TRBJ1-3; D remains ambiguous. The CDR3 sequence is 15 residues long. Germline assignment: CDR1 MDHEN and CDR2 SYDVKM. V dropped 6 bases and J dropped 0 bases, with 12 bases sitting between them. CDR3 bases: TGTGCCAGCAGCCCGACTGGGAGCTCTGGAAACACCATATATTTT. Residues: CASSPTGSSGNTIYF.

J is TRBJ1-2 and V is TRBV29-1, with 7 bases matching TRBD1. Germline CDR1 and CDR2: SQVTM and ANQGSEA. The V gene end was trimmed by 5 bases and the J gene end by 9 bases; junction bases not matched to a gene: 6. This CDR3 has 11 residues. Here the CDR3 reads CSVPRGSSYTF. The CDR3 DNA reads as TGCAGCGTTCCCAGGGGGTCAAGCTACACCTTC.